What follows are 26 T cell receptor beta chains derived from one specimen sequenced in a study of blood T cell repertoires in COVID-19. Libraries were prepared by immunoSEQ multiplex PCR; TCRdb keeps only in-frame clonotypes and omits some of them. This sample yields under 250,000 clones, of which 60% to 85% are seen a single time; around 7.7% belongs to the top ten. Sequencing was performed on peripheral blood. These receptors all stem from a woman in her sixties or seventies with acute or convalescent COVID-19.

This clone was counted between two and nine times. The chain couples TRBV2 to TRBJ2-3, with a tentative D call TRBD2 (7 bases). The CDR3 length is 15 residues. Germline V gene sequence: CDR1 SNHLY, CDR2 FYNNEI. Deletions cut 4 bases from V and 3 bases from J, with 14 bases between. DNA for the CDR3: TGTGCCAGCAGTGTTATGGGGAGGGGGACAGATACGCAGTATTTT. Protein sequence: CASSVMGRGTDTQYF.

The chain couples TRBV3-1 (or the pseudogene TRBV3-2) to TRBJ2-5; D is perhaps TRBD1 (5 bases). CDR3 length: 13 residues. From germline, CDR1 is LGHDT and CDR2 YNNKEL (reference sequence). The V end lost 4 bases, the J end lost 2 bases, and 8 bases lay between the germline ends. The CDR3, as DNA: TGTGCCAGCAGCCCGTCAGGGCAAGAGACCCAGTACTTC. This translates into CASSPSGQETQYF.

This chain joins TRBV24-1 and TRBJ1-5; no reliable D call. V lost 5 bases and J 7 bases, leaving 11 bases between the germline ends. There are 13 residues in the CDR3. Germline CDR1 reads KGHDR; CDR2 reads SFDVKD. The CDR3 nucleotides are TGTGCCACCAGTGCCTACGGAGGACAGCCCCAGCATTTT. Translation: CATSAYGGQPQHF.

The chain has TRBV27 and TRBJ1-6; 7 bases match TRBD1. This CDR3 contains 13 residues. After removal of 9 bases from V and 3 bases from J, the junction contained 2 bases not matched to a gene. Germline values: CDR1 MNHEY, CDR2 SMNVEV (reference sequence). The CDR3 here is CASRDSYNSPLHF. DNA of the CDR3: TGTGCCAGTCGGGACAGCTATAATTCACCCCTCCACTTT.

This rearrangement joins TRBV6-5 to TRBJ2-7; D is unclear. CDR1 is MNHEY and CDR2 is SVGAGI in the germline V gene. The CDR3 is made up of 12 amino acids. V lost 6 bases and J lost 4, with 10 bases in between. CDR3 residues: CASSPGKYEQYV. As DNA, the CDR3 is TGTGCCAGCAGCCCAGGAAAATACGAGCAGTACGTC.

The rearrangement uses TRBV13 and TRBJ2-1; D gene ambiguous. The CDR3 contains 13 residues. Germline V CDR1 and CDR2: PRHDT, FYEKMQ (reference sequence). V lost 3 bases, J lost 4 bases, and 7 bases lay in between. DNA of the CDR3: TGTGCCAGCAGCTTTGTCTTATACAATGAGCAGTTCTTC. This codes for CASSFVLYNEQFF.

CDR3 sequence: CASSALHRTGNSPLHF. The CDR3 nucleotides read TGTGCCAGCAGCGCTCTTCACAGAACTGGGAATTCACCCCTCCACTTT. This chain joins TRBV9 and TRBJ1-6; D is unclear. There are 16 residues in the CDR3. In germline, CDR1 is SGDLS, CDR2 YYNGEE. V shed 3 bases and J shed 7 bases, with 17 bases lying between them.

The chain recombines TRBV24-1 with TRBJ2-5; 9 bases map to TRBD1. Trimming removed 4 bases from V and 3 bases from J; junction bases left unmatched: 11. The CDR3 covers 17 residues. CDR1 and CDR2 (germline): KGHDR, SFDVKD. The CDR3: CATSESGTGKVKETQYF. The CDR3 DNA is TGTGCCACCAGTGAATCCGGGACAGGGAAGGTTAAAGAGACCCAGTACTTC.

CDR3: CASSKTLAASIGDEQFF. The CDR3 DNA sequence: TGTGCCAGCAGCAAAACCCTAGCGGCCTCAATTGGGGATGAGCAGTTCTTC. The chain carries TRBV7-2 and TRBJ2-1; 7 bases are shared with TRBD2. The CDR3 extends over 17 amino acids. From germline, CDR1 is SGHTA and CDR2 FQGNSA. V dropped 5 bases and J dropped 8; count of bases not matched to a gene: 18.

The table lists this clone with a few counts. The chain uses TRBV7-9 and TRBJ1-3, with D unclear. The CDR3 totals 13 residues. Trimming took 4 bases from V and 0 from J, leaving 4 bases between them. Germline assignment: CDR1 SEHNR and CDR2 FQNEAQ (reference sequence). CDR3 nucleotide sequence: TGTGCCAGCAGCTCCAGCTCTGGAAACACCATATATTTT. This sequence encodes CASSSSSGNTIYF.

CDR3 DNA sequence: TGTGCCAGCAGCTTCTTGGGGTGGACAGGGGGCACTGAAGCTTTCTTT. Protein: CASSFLGWTGGTEAFF. The chain joins TRBV7-2 to TRBJ1-1; 10 nucleotides line up with TRBD1. This CDR3 is 16 amino acids long. Germline trimming cut 3 bases from V and 4 bases from J; bases unmatched to any gene: 8. CDR1 is SGHTA, CDR2 FQGNSA, per germline.

Here the CDR3 DNA reads TGTGCCAGCCGGTGGGAGACCCAGTACTTC. It encodes CASRWETQYF. The chain carries TRBV6-5 and TRBJ2-5; D is unclear. The V end lost 8 bases, the J end lost 5 bases, and 6 bases lay between the germline ends. Germline V CDR1 and CDR2: MNHEY, SVGAGI. The CDR3 consists of 10 residues.

This chain links TRBV5-1 with TRBJ1-6, with 10 bases identical to TRBD1. The CDR3 consists of 15 residues. Losses at the gene ends were 1 base for V and 10 bases for J; bases not matched to a gene: 5. Germline assignment: CDR1 SGHRS and CDR2 YFSETQ. CDR3: CASSLLTGGESPLHF. CDR3 nucleotide sequence: TGCGCCAGCAGCTTGTTGACAGGGGGCGAGTCACCCCTCCACTTT.

The V call is TRBV12-3 or TRBV12-4, the J call TRBJ2-7; 7 nucleotides align to TRBD1. V dropped 7 bases and J dropped 3; count of bases not matched to a gene: 6. CDR3 length: 13 residues. CDR3 coding DNA: TGTGCCAGCAATAGACAGGGAAACTACGAGCAGTACTTC. It codes for CASNRQGNYEQYF.

The chain carries TRBV7-2 and TRBJ2-5; 7 bases are shared with TRBD2. Germline V CDR1 and CDR2: SGHTA, FQGNSA. CDR3 length: 15 amino acids. The V segment lost 6 bases and the J segment 4 bases; nucleotides outside the gene matches: 11. CDR3 in amino acids: CASRLGGRNAETQYF. For the CDR3, the DNA is TGTGCCAGCAGGCTGGGAGGGAGGAATGCAGAGACCCAGTACTTC.

CDR3 DNA: TGCGCCAGCAGAGATCCGGGACAGGGCCCCTATGGCTACACCTTC. This gives the protein CASRDPGQGPYGYTF. The rearrangement joins TRBV5-1 to TRBJ1-2; 9 nucleotides match TRBD1. The CDR3 has 15 residues. Unmatched junction bases numbered 9, after V lost 5 bases and J lost 4 bases. CDR1 SGHRS and CDR2 YFSETQ come from the germline V gene.

This clone appeared a few times. This rearrangement joins TRBV28 to TRBJ1-1, with D hard to call. Germline CDR1 is MDHEN and CDR2 is SYDVKM. V was cut by 3 bases and J by 7 bases, with 6 bases left in between. The CDR3 runs to 11 residues. The CDR3 DNA reads TGTGCCAGCAGTTTTGCCAGTGAAGCTTTCTTT. It specifies CASSFASEAFF. Based on the CDR3 plus reference TRBV28 and TRBJ1-1, the full variable domain is DVKVTQSSRYLVKRTGEKVFLECVQDMDHENMFWYRQDPGLGLRLIYFSYDVKMKEKGDIPEGYSVSREKKERFSLILESASTNQTSMYLCASSFASEAFFGQGTRLTVV.

The chain recombines TRBV10-3 with TRBJ1-2; 7 bases align to TRBD1. The CDR3 spans 16 residues. Looked up from germline, CDR1 is ENHRY and CDR2 is SYGVKD. V lost 0 bases and J lost 8; bases outside the gene matches: 12. The DNA for the CDR3 is TGTGCCATCAGTGAGTCGACAGGGAGGACCTCGGGAGGCTACACCTTC. Its protein is CAISESTGRTSGGYTF.

A single count supports this clone. This sequence joins TRBV5-4 and TRBJ1-2; tentatively, D is TRBD1 (6 bases). The V gene lost 4 bases and the J gene lost 0 bases, with 16 bases spanning the gap. Looked up from germline, CDR1 is SGHNT and CDR2 is YYREEE (reference sequence). The CDR3 runs 16 residues. Here the CDR3 reads CASSPPPQGANYGYTF. CDR3 DNA: TGTGCCAGCAGCCCGCCGCCACAGGGAGCTAACTATGGCTACACCTTC.

The V call is TRBV4-3, the J call TRBJ2-1; a possible D gene is TRBD2 (5 bases). CDR1 and CDR2 (germline): LGHNA, YSLEER. The CDR3 extends over 15 amino acids. Trimming left V 0 bases short and J 0 bases short, with 6 bases between. Written as DNA, the CDR3 is TGCGCCAGCAGCCAAGAGGGGAGCTCCTACAATGAGCAGTTCTTC. This encodes CASSQEGSSYNEQFF.

The V gene is TRBV5-6, the J gene TRBJ2-7; 7 nucleotides line up with TRBD2. CDR1 and CDR2 (germline): SGHDT, YYEEEE. V lost 2 bases to trimming and J lost 0 bases; unmatched junction nucleotides: 11. This CDR3 is 17 amino acids long. The CDR3 loop reads CASSLSIGLAVSYEQYF. DNA for the CDR3: TGTGCCAGCAGCTTAAGTATAGGGCTAGCGGTCTCCTACGAGCAGTACTTC.

The chain recombines TRBV28 with TRBJ1-3; 8 bases fit TRBD1. Germline V gene sequence: CDR1 MDHEN, CDR2 SYDVKM. The CDR3 runs to 14 residues. Trimming cost V 3 bases and J 2 bases; bases outside gene matches: 0. In DNA form, the CDR3 reads TGTGCCAGCAGTTTGGACAGGGCTGGAAACACCATATATTTT. It is translated as CASSLDRAGNTIYF. Together with reference TRBV28 and TRBJ1-3, the CDR3 gives the full variable domain: DVKVTQSSRYLVKRTGEKVFLECVQDMDHENMFWYRQDPGLGLRLIYFSYDVKMKEKGDIPEGYSVSREKKERFSLILESASTNQTSMYLCASSLDRAGNTIYFGEGSWLTVV.

CDR3 bases: TGCGCCAGCAGCCAAGAGGGGCGTCAGCCCCAGCATTTT. Translating gives CASSQEGRQPQHF. The chain couples TRBV4-3 to TRBJ1-5; D might be TRBD1 (5 bases). The V and J ends lost 0 bases and 6 bases respectively, with 6 bases between them. The germline CDR1 and CDR2 sequences are LGHNA and YSLEER. The CDR3 extends over 13 amino acids.

The genes are TRBV27 and TRBJ1-2, with D possibly being TRBD1 (6 bases). The CDR3 extends over 17 amino acids. CDR1 is MNHEY, CDR2 SMNVEV, per germline (reference sequence). Trimming took off 0 bases at V and 5 bases at J, with 19 bases between the two ends. This chain's CDR3 is CASSLSRGGRVEYGYTF. DNA for the CDR3: TGTGCCAGCAGTTTATCTAGAGGGGGGAGGGTAGAGTATGGCTACACCTTC.

V and J are TRBV3-1 (or the pseudogene TRBV3-2) and TRBJ1-5; the match to TRBD1 covers 7 bases. V shed 4 bases, J shed 1 base, and the junction held 4 bases outside the gene matches. Germline-derived CDR1 and CDR2 are LGHDT and YNNKEL (reference sequence). The CDR3 length is 15 residues. CDR3 DNA: TGTGCCAGCAGCCCCACAGGGGTGAGCAATCAGCCCCAGCATTTT. Translating gives CASSPTGVSNQPQHF.

The chain employs TRBV5-6 and TRBJ2-7; 8 bases are shared with TRBD1. Germline values: CDR1 SGHDT, CDR2 YYEEEE. The CDR3 is 15 amino acids. Trimming removed 4 bases from V and 4 bases from J; junction bases left unmatched: 10. CDR3 loop: CASSPGQEIEYEQYV. CDR3 nucleotide sequence: TGTGCCAGCAGCCCGGGACAGGAGATAGAATACGAGCAGTACGTC.